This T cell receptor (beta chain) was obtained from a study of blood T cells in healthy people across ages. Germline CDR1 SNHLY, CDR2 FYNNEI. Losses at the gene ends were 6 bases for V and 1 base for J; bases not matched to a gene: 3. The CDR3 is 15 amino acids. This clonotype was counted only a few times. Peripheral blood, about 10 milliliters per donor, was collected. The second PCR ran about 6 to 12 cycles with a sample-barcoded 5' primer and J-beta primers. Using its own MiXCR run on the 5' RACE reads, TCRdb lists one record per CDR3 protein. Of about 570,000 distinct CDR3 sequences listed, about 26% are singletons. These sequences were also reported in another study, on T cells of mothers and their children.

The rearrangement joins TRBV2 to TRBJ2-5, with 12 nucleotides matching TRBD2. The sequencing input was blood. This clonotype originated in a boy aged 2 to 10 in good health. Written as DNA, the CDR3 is TGTGCCAGCAGAGGGACTAGCGGGCTCCAAGAGACCCAGTACTTC. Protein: CASRGTSGLQETQYF.